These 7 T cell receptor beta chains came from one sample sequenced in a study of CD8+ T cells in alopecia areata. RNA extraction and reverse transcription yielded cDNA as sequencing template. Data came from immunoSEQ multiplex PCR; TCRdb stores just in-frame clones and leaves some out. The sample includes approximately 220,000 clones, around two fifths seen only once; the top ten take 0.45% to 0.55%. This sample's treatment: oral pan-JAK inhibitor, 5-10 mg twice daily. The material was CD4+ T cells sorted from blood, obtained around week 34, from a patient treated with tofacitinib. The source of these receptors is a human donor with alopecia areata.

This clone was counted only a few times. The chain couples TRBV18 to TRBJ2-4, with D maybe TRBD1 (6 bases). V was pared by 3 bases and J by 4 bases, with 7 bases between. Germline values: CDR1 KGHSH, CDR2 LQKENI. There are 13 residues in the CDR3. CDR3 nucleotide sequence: TGTGCCAGCTCACCGGACAGTAAAAACATTCAGTACTTC. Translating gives CASSPDSKNIQYF.

The CDR3 bases are TGTGCCAGCAGCCAAGACGGGACAGGGCCAGATACGCAGTATTTT. Translating it yields CASSQDGTGPDTQYF. The V call is TRBV4-2, the J call TRBJ2-3; TRBD1 matches at 9 bases. V lost 0 bases, J lost 4 bases, and 2 bases stayed unmatched. Germline CDR1 reads LGHNA; CDR2 reads YNFKEQ. The CDR3 has 15 residues.

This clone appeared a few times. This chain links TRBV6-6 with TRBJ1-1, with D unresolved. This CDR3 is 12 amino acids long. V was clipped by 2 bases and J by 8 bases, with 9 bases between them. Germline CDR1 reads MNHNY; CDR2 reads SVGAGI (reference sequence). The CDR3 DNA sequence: TGTGCCAGCAGTTACGGGCTCAGCGAAGCTTTCTTT. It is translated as CASSYGLSEAFF.

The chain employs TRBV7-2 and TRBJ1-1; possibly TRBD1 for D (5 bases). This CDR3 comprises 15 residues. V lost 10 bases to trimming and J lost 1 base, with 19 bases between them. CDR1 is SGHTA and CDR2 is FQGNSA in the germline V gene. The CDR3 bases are TGTGCCACCCGCGATCTGGGACTGCAGAACACTGAAGCTTTCTTT. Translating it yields CATRDLGLQNTEAFF.

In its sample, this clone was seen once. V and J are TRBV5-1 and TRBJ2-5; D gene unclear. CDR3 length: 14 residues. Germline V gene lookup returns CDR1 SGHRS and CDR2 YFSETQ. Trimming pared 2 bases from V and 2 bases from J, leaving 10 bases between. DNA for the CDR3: TGCGCCAGCAGCTTTTCTCCCGGACAAGAGACCCAGTACTTC. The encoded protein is CASSFSPGQETQYF. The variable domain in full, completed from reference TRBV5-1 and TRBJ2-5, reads KAGVTQTPRYLIKTRGQQVTLSCSPISGHRSVSWYQQTPGQGLQFLFEYFSETQRNKGNFPGRFSGRQFSNSRSEMNVSTLELGDSALYLCASSFSPGQETQYFGPGTRLLVL.

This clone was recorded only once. In nucleotides, the CDR3 is TGTGCCAGCAGCTTGGAGGGGGCGATCTATGGCTACACCTTC. This encodes CASSLEGAIYGYTF. The V gene is TRBV5-4, the J gene TRBJ1-2; TRBD1 matches 7 bases. CDR3 length: 14 amino acids. V shed 0 bases, J shed 4 bases, and the junction held 3 bases outside the gene matches. Germline V gene lookup returns CDR1 SGHNT and CDR2 YYREEE (reference sequence).

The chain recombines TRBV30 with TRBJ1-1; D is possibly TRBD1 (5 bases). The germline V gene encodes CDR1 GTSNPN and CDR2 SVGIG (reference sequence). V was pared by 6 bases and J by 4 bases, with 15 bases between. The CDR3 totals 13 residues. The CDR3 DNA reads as TGTGCCTGCACACGGGGGGAGGGCACTGAAGCTTTCTTT. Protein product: CACTRGEGTEAFF. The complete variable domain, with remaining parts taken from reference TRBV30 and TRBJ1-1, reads SQTIHQWPATLVQPVGSPLSLECTVEGTSNPNLYWYRQAAGRGLQLLFYSVGIGQISSEVPQNLSASRPQDRQFILSSKKLLLSDSGFYLCACTRGEGTEAFFGQGTRLTVV.